Below, 24 T cell receptor beta chains from the same sample are listed, as sequenced in a study of blood T cell repertoires in COVID-19. Generated by immunoSEQ multiplex PCR, the TCRdb table keeps only in-frame clones and is missing some. Counted here are 250,000 to 350,000 clones, 91% occurring once; the ten biggest clones make up 2% to 2.5%. The source material was peripheral blood. Every receptor here comes from a woman in her 30s with COVID-19, enrolled during active disease.

The rearrangement uses TRBV6-5 and TRBJ1-1; D not certain. V was pared by 8 bases and J by 1 base, with 11 bases between. Germline assignment: CDR1 MNHEY and CDR2 SVGAGI. This CDR3 is built from 13 residues. CDR3 bases: TGTGCCAGCGGCAAAATCGCGAACACTGAAGCTTTCTTT. This sequence encodes CASGKIANTEAFF.

Remarks on this clone: Within the sample, other DNA sequences also encode this same CDR3. The chain is built from TRBV11-2 and TRBJ2-1; maybe TRBD2 (6 bases). Trimming pared 3 bases from V and 3 bases from J, leaving 12 bases between. The CDR3 is 15 residues long. The germline V gene has CDR1 SGHAT and CDR2 FQNNGV. The CDR3 sequence is CASSLAGGSYNEQFF. In DNA, the CDR3 is TGTGCCAGCAGCTTGGCCGGGGGTAGCTACAATGAGCAGTTCTTC.

The CDR3 spells CASKTDNSPLHF. The DNA of the CDR3 is TGTGCCAGCAAAACAGATAATTCACCCCTCCACTTT. This chain links TRBV7-9 with TRBJ1-6, with unresolved D. The CDR3 totals 12 residues. V lost 7 bases to trimming and J lost 5 bases, with 6 bases between them. Germline V gives CDR1 SEHNR, CDR2 FQNEAQ (reference sequence).

The genes are TRBV3-1 (or the pseudogene TRBV3-2) and TRBJ2-1; tentatively, D is TRBD1 (5 bases). The germline gives CDR1 LGHDT, CDR2 YNNKEL (reference sequence). The CDR3 runs 15 residues. Trimming stripped 0 bases from V and 2 bases from J, with 8 bases between. As DNA, the CDR3 is TGTGCCAGCAGCCAAGACGGACAAGCCTACAATGAGCAGTTCTTC. It translates to CASSQDGQAYNEQFF.

Note on this clone: At one of its ends the junction is not consistent with the germline gene, which may arise from a read error. The chain has TRBV6-1 and TRBJ2-7, with D possibly matching TRBD2 (6 bases). The CDR3 loop spans 14 amino acids. Per germline, CDR1 MNHNS and CDR2 SASEGT. The CDR3 loop reads CASTERRTTYEQYF. The CDR3 nucleotides read TGTGCCAGCACTGAAAGAAGGACTACCTACGAGCAGTACTTC.

The J gene is TRBJ2-7, the V gene TRBV10-3; tentatively, D is TRBD2 (6 bases). This CDR3 is built from 14 residues. Germline lookup yields CDR1 ENHRY and CDR2 SYGVKD. V was trimmed by 3 bases and J by 2 bases, leaving 11 bases between them. The CDR3 here is CAISDGTGAYEQYF. CDR3 coding DNA: TGTGCCATCAGTGACGGGACTGGGGCCTACGAGCAGTACTTC.

The chain has TRBV19 and TRBJ1-1; D uncertain. The V end was cut by 5 bases, the J end by 6 bases, with 7 bases between. The germline gives CDR1 LNHDA, CDR2 SQIVND (reference sequence). This CDR3 region has 11 residues. CDR3 sequence (DNA): TGTGCCAGTAGTCTTGCGTCTGAAGCTTTCTTT. It codes for CASSLASEAFF.

The V gene is TRBV2, the J gene TRBJ2-7, with TRBD2 identical over 15 bases. V was pared by 6 bases and J by 0 bases, with 6 bases of the junction left unmatched. Germline V gene data show CDR1 as SNHLY and CDR2 as FYNNEI. The CDR3 contains 17 residues. CDR3 loop: CASRGLAGGPHSYEQYF. The CDR3 region has the DNA TGTGCCAGCAGAGGACTAGCGGGAGGGCCCCACTCCTACGAGCAGTACTTC.

The chain recombines TRBV10-2 with TRBJ1-1, with a tentative D call TRBD1 (5 bases). Trimming cost V 7 bases and J 1 base, with 10 bases left between them. CDR1 is WSHSY and CDR2 is SAAADI in the germline V gene. The CDR3 consists of 13 residues. The CDR3 loop is CASTIDRNTEAFF. Written as DNA, the CDR3 is TGCGCCAGCACAATAGACAGGAACACTGAAGCTTTCTTT.

The genes are TRBV29-1 and TRBJ1-4; 7 bases line up with TRBD1. V gave up 6 bases and J gave up 6 bases; unmatched junction bases: 7. CDR1 SQVTM and CDR2 ANQGSEA come from the germline V gene. The CDR3 has 13 amino acids. This chain's CDR3 is CSVRGQGDEKLFF. In nucleotides, the CDR3 is TGCAGCGTCCGAGGGCAGGGGGATGAAAAACTGTTTTTT.

The CDR3 sequence is CASSPQGAGELFF. DNA of the CDR3: TGTGCCAGCAGCCCACAGGGGGCCGGGGAGCTGTTTTTT. The chain is built from TRBV6-2 or TRBV6-3 and TRBJ2-2; 8 nucleotides match TRBD1. Losses at the gene ends were 6 bases for V and 6 bases for J; bases not matched to a gene: 3. Germline V gene lookup returns CDR1 MNHEY and CDR2 SVGEGT. This CDR3 is built from 13 residues.

With respect to this clone: At one end the junction does not follow the germline gene, possibly because of a read error. V is TRBV5-1 and J is TRBJ1-6, with a tentative D call TRBD1 (5 bases). CDR1 is SGHRS and CDR2 is YFSETQ in the germline V gene. CDR3 length: 15 amino acids. CDR3: CASRLTTENNSPLHF. The CDR3, as DNA: TGCGCCAGCCGCTTAACGACAGAGAATAATTCACCCCTCCACTTT.

The chain has TRBV10-3 and TRBJ1-4; 7 positions match TRBD1. The CDR3 runs 14 residues. Trimming removed 0 bases from V and 11 bases from J; junction bases left unmatched: 6. The germline V gene encodes CDR1 ENHRY and CDR2 SYGVKD. Here the CDR3 reads CAISESRGGGKLFF. Here the CDR3 DNA reads TGTGCCATCAGTGAGTCGCGAGGAGGGGGCAAACTGTTTTTT.

The V call is TRBV28, the J call TRBJ2-7, with D possibly being TRBD2 (5 bases). Trimming pared 5 bases from V and 2 bases from J, leaving 16 bases between. The CDR3 contains 15 residues. CDR1 MDHEN and CDR2 SYDVKM come from the germline V gene. In DNA form, the CDR3 reads TGTGCCAGCAGTGGGCTCAGGAGGAAGACCTACGAGCAGTACTTC. It translates to CASSGLRRKTYEQYF.

CDR3 in amino acids: CASSQVTEAFF. The CDR3 nucleotides read TGTGCCAGTAGTCAGGTCACTGAAGCTTTCTTT. The chain employs TRBV19 and TRBJ1-1; D not resolved. The CDR3 runs to 11 residues. Germline V lookup: CDR1 LNHDA, CDR2 SQIVND (reference sequence). V was clipped by 5 bases and J by 4 bases, with 5 bases between them.

Written as DNA, the CDR3 is TGTGCCAGCAGCTTTTTCCTGGGCGGGGGTACCTACGAGCAGTACTTC. Protein sequence: CASSFFLGGGTYEQYF. The rearrangement links TRBV7-9 to TRBJ2-7, with 7 nucleotides matching TRBD2. The CDR3 has 16 amino acids. The ends lost 3 bases at V and 2 bases at J; junction bases unmatched: 10. Per the germline V gene, CDR1 is SEHNR and CDR2 is FQNEAQ (reference sequence). The variable domain in full, with the rest retrieved from reference TRBV7-9 and TRBJ2-7, is DTGVSQNPRHKITKRGQNVTFRCDPISEHNRLYWYRQTLGQGPEFLTYFQNEAQLEKSRLLSDRFSAERPKGSFSTLEIQRTEQGDSAMYLCASSFFLGGGTYEQYFGPGTRLTVT.

This chain links TRBV10-3 with TRBJ1-4; D not certain. The germline V and J ends were trimmed by 6 bases and 3 bases, with 11 bases remaining between them. Looked up from germline, CDR1 is ENHRY and CDR2 is SYGVKD. The CDR3 has 14 amino acids. DNA for the CDR3: TGTGCCATCAGCGAGGGAGGTTCTAATGAAAAACTGTTTTTT. Its translation: CAISEGGSNEKLFF.

The chain links TRBV3-1 (or the pseudogene TRBV3-2) to TRBJ1-3; 7 nucleotides align to TRBD1. CDR1 LGHDT and CDR2 YNNKEL come from the germline V gene (reference sequence). This CDR3 comprises 18 residues. J gave up 0 bases and V 2 bases, and 10 bases lay outside the gene matches. As DNA, the CDR3 is TGTGCCAGCAGCCAACTCCAGACAGGGATGTACTCTGGAAACACCATATATTTT. This gives the protein CASSQLQTGMYSGNTIYF.

V usage is TRBV5-4 and J usage is TRBJ2-3; D is possibly TRBD2 (5 bases). Trimming pared 2 bases from V and 0 bases from J, leaving 10 bases between. The CDR3 consists of 15 residues. Germline lookup yields CDR1 SGHNT and CDR2 YYREEE (reference sequence). CDR3 in amino acids: CASSFFPGSTDTQYF. CDR3 in DNA: TGTGCCAGCAGCTTTTTTCCGGGGAGCACAGATACGCAGTATTTT.

The chain joins TRBV14 to TRBJ1-2; the match to TRBD1 covers 7 bases. J was trimmed by 5 bases and V by 2 bases; bases with no gene match: 14. The CDR3 spans 17 residues. Germline CDR1 and CDR2: SGHDN and FVKESK. CDR3 residues: CASSQPRADRTHYGYTF. In nucleotides, the CDR3 is TGTGCCAGCAGCCAACCCCGGGCGGACAGGACACATTATGGCTACACCTTC.

J is TRBJ1-2 and V is TRBV27; 11 nucleotides agree with TRBD1. After removal of 5 bases from V and 8 bases from J, the junction contained 7 bases not matched to a gene. Germline-derived CDR1 and CDR2 are MNHEY and SMNVEV (reference sequence). This CDR3 comprises 14 residues. As DNA, the CDR3 is TGTGCCAGCAGTGTGGGACAGGGGGTCTGGGGCTACACCTTC. Translated, it gives CASSVGQGVWGYTF.

The rearrangement joins TRBV3-1 (or the pseudogene TRBV3-2) to TRBJ1-2, with a tentative D call TRBD1 (5 bases). Trimming left V 0 bases short and J 2 bases short, with 10 bases between. The CDR3 spans 15 residues. Germline loops: CDR1 LGHDT, CDR2 YNNKEL (reference sequence). The CDR3 protein is CASSQDTAGNYGYTF. DNA for the CDR3: TGTGCCAGCAGCCAAGATACGGCAGGGAACTATGGCTACACCTTC.

The gene calls are TRBV7-8 and TRBJ2-3, with 7 bases lining up with TRBD1. The J segment lost 6 bases and the V segment lost 4 bases, leaving 7 bases of the junction unmatched. This CDR3 spans 14 amino acids. The germline gives CDR1 SGHVS, CDR2 FQNEAQ. The CDR3 here is CASSSRDRKDTQYF. For the CDR3, the DNA is TGTGCCAGCAGCTCCCGGGACAGAAAGGATACGCAGTATTTT.

This chain uses TRBV5-4 with TRBJ1-5; 8 nucleotides align to TRBD1. The CDR3 has 15 residues. V lost 0 bases to trimming and J lost 9 bases; unmatched junction nucleotides: 8. The germline V gene has CDR1 SGHNT and CDR2 YYREEE (reference sequence). In DNA, the CDR3 is TGTGCCAGCAGCTTGGGGGGACGACAGGGGAGGCCCCAGCATTTT. It translates to CASSLGGRQGRPQHF.